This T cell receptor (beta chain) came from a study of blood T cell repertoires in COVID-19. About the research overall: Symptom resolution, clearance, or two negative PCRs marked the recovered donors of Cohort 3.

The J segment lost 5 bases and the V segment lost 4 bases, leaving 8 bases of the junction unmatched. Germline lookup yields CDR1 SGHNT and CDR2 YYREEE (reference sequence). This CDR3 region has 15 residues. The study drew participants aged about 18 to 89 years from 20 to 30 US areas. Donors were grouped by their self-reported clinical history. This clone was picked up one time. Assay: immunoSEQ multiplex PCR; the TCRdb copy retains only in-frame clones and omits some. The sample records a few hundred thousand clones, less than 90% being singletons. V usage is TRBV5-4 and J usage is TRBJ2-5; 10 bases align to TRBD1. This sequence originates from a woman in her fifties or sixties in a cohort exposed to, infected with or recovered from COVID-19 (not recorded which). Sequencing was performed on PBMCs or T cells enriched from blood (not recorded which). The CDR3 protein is CASSIPTGGRETQYF. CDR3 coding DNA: TGTGCCAGCAGCATCCCGACAGGGGGCAGGGAGACCCAGTACTTC.